The rows below give T cell receptor beta chains drawn from one sample of a study of control samples from healthy donors and cancer patients. Data came from immunoSEQ multiplex PCR; TCRdb stores just in-frame clones and leaves some out. Of fewer than 200,000 clones listed, roughly 89% are singletons. The sequencing sample was made of blood. Source of these receptors: a man younger than 40 in good health. Both conserved end residues are part of each CDR3. The D gene is left open where the match is weak. Not all rows give a size; the values are once, few, many and, for expanded clones, a class.

v_gene	d_gene	j_gene	abundance	CDR3aa	CDR3nt
TRBV24-1	NA	TRBJ1-6	NA	CANLGRAILQMGNSPLHF	TGTGCTAACCTGGGTCGGGCCATCTTGCAAATGGGCAATTCACCCCTCCACTTT
TRBV28	TRBD1	TRBJ2-7	NA	CASKTQRTGAFDEQYF	TGTGCCAGCAAAACGCAGCGGACAGGGGCTTTTGACGAGCAGTACTTC
TRBV11-1	NA	TRBJ2-5	NA	CASSLRERAEAKTQYF	TGTGCCAGCAGCTTAAGGGAGAGGGCGGAGGCAAAGACCCAGTACTTC
TRBV19	NA	TRBJ1-1	NA	CASMGGYLEF	TGTGCCAGTATGGGAGGTTACTTAGAGTTT
TRBV11-2	NA	TRBJ1-6	NA	CASSPNVGVNSPLHF	TGTGCCAGCAGTCCCAACGTGGGGGTAAATTCACCCCTCCACTTT
TRBV3-1/TRBV3-2	NA	TRBJ1-6	NA	CASSQPTGPTNSPLHF	TGTGCCAGCAGCCAACCCACTGGGCCCACTAATTCACCCCTCCACTTT
TRBV9	TRBD2	TRBJ2-3	NA	CASSTSGGYPDTQYF	TGTGCCAGCAGCACTAGCGGGGGCTACCCAGATACGCAGTATTTT
TRBV28	NA	TRBJ1-4	NA	CASSFLEGGNEKLFF	TGTGCCAGCAGTTTCCTGGAGGGGGGCAATGAAAAACTGTTTTTT
TRBV7-2	NA	TRBJ2-3	NA	CASSLGNPDTQYF	TGTGCCAGCAGCTTAGGGAACCCAGATACGCAGTATTTT
TRBV24-1	NA	TRBJ2-1	few	CATSDLHIAGAGNEQFF	TGTGCCACCAGTGATTTGCACATCGCGGGGGCGGGGAATGAGCAGTTCTTC